Sequencing of this T cell receptor beta chain was carried out in a study of CD8 T cells in Susac syndrome. It was with random hexamers that roughly 0.45 to 1 ug RNA was reverse transcribed. TCRdb re-derived calls from the immunoSEQ multiplex PCR reads in MiXCR, one entry per CDR3 protein. The sample has about 180,000 distinct CDR3 sequences; around 95% are singletons. The clonotype originates from a human donor with Susac syndrome. The sample was CD4+ T cells from PBMCs.

CDR3 DNA: TGTGCCACCTCAAGAGGGATCAATGAGCAGTTCTTC. As protein: CATSRGINEQFF. This chain uses TRBV24-1 with TRBJ2-1; the D gene is possibly TRBD2 (5 bases). The CDR3 covers 12 residues. CDR1 and CDR2 from the germline V gene are KGHDR and SFDVKD. V gave up 9 bases and J gave up 6 bases, with 11 bases separating them.